The rows below give T cell receptor beta chains drawn from one sample of a study of OX40 agonist ivuxolimab in advanced cancers. Repertoires were generated with immunoSEQ multiplex PCR, while TCRdb's copy carries only in-frame clones and drops some. The sample has roughly 67,000 clones, 84% seen once. The sample here was CD4+ or CD8+ T cells sorted from blood, taken in a trial of the OX40 agonist ivuxolimab. The receptors come from an adult with an advanced solid tumor such as melanoma, head and neck, liver or kidney cancer. CDR3s include the opening cysteine and the closing phenylalanine or tryptophan. D genes are given only for firm matches. A clone size is listed for some rows: how often the clone was seen (once, few, many), or a class if it is expanded.

D gene	V gene	clone size	J gene	CDR3 DNA	CDR3 protein
.	TRBV7-3	.	TRBJ2-2	TGTGCCAGCGGAACACAGACGGTCTCAAACGGGGAGCTGTTTTTT	CASGTQTVSNGELFF
TRBD2	TRBV9	.	TRBJ2-1	TGTGCCAGCAGCCCGTCGTCGGAAAGCGGGAGGCCCAATTACAATGAGCAGTTCTTC	CASSPSSESGRPNYNEQFF
.	TRBV28	.	TRBJ2-3	TGTGCCAGCAGCTCTGGGCAGACCCTCACAGATACGCAGTATTTT	CASSSGQTLTDTQYF
.	TRBV6-6	.	TRBJ2-4	TGTGCCAGCAGTTTATCTCAGGGGGCGGGGGACATTCAGTACTTC	CASSLSQGAGDIQYF
TRBD1	TRBV27	.	TRBJ2-3	TGTGCCAGCAGTTTATGGGGGGACAGGGGCACAGATACGCAGTATTTT	CASSLWGDRGTDTQYF
TRBD2	TRBV19	few	TRBJ2-1	TGTGCCAGTAGTATTCCGCTAGCGGGAAATCAGGATGAGCAGTTCTTC	CASSIPLAGNQDEQFF
.	TRBV5-6	.	TRBJ2-2	TGTGCCAGCGTGCGAGCGGGGAACACCGGGGAGCTGTTTTTT	CASVRAGNTGELFF
TRBD2	TRBV28	.	TRBJ2-7	TGTGCCAGCAGTTTGGAGTCTAGCGGAACCTACGAGCAGTACTTC	CASSLESSGTYEQYF
.	TRBV4-1	once	TRBJ2-7	TGCGCCAGCAGCCAAGTAACGGGGAGCTACGAGCAGTACTTC	CASSQVTGSYEQYF
.	TRBV28	.	TRBJ1-6	TGTGCCAGCAGTCCACCGGACAGTGCCGAGTCTTCACCCCTCCACTTT	CASSPPDSAESSPLHF
.	TRBV27	.	TRBJ1-5	TGTGCCAGCAGCCCCGGGTTGTCTCGCAATCAGCCCCAGCATTTT	CASSPGLSRNQPQHF
.	TRBV6-4	.	TRBJ1-1	TGTGCCAGCAGTGAAAGGGCCAGCACTGAAGCTTTCTTT	CASSERASTEAFF
TRBD2	TRBV29-1	.	TRBJ2-1	TGCAGCGTTGTACTAGCGGGACCAAGCTCCTACAATGAGCAGTTCTTC	CSVVLAGPSSYNEQFF
.	TRBV11-2	.	TRBJ2-1	TGTGCCAGCAGCTCCCAGTTAGCAGAGGTGGATGAGCAGTTCTTC	CASSSQLAEVDEQFF
.	TRBV7-6	.	TRBJ2-7	TGTGCCAGCAGCTTGGGGGCGTCACCCGGGCCCTACGAGCAGTACTTC	CASSLGASPGPYEQYF
.	TRBV7-2	.	TRBJ1-3	TGTGCCAGCAGCTTTGGGAGCTCTGGAAACACCATATATTTT	CASSFGSSGNTIYF
.	TRBV20-1	.	TRBJ2-5	TGCAGTGCTAGCCTATCGACCCAGTACTTC	CSASLSTQYF
.	TRBV10-3	.	TRBJ2-1	TGTGCCATCAGTGAGTCATATACCTACAATGAGCAGTTCTTC	CAISESYTYNEQFF
TRBD2	TRBV18	.	TRBJ2-5	TGTGCCAGCTCGGTGGTAGCGGGTGAAGAGACCCAGTACTTC	CASSVVAGEETQYF
TRBD1	TRBV7-2	.	TRBJ2-7	TGTGCCAGCAGCACCCAACAGGGGGTACTCGAGCAGTACTTC	CASSTQQGVLEQYF
.	TRBV11-2	.	TRBJ2-7	TGTGCCAGCAGCGGAGCGGGCACCCGGAGCCCTTACGAGCAGTACTTC	CASSGAGTRSPYEQYF
.	TRBV5-5	.	TRBJ2-7	TGTGCCAGCAGCTTGCCGGGAGTGACATACGAGCAGTACTTC	CASSLPGVTYEQYF
.	TRBV6-5	.	TRBJ1-4	TGTGCCACCGGGCGGGGGGGGACTAATGAAAAACTGTTTTTT	CATGRGGTNEKLFF
.	TRBV18	.	TRBJ1-1	TGTGCCAGCTCACCATCGATTGGGGATAGAACTGAAGCTTTCTTT	CASSPSIGDRTEAFF
.	TRBV27	.	TRBJ1-2	TGTGCCAGCAGACAGGGTTTATATGGCTACACCTTC	CASRQGLYGYTF
.	TRBV29-1	once	TRBJ1-1	TGCAGCGTTTTGTGGGGGGGGAACACTGAAGCTTTCTTT	CSVLWGGNTEAFF
.	TRBV6-5	.	TRBJ2-7	TGTGCCAGCAGCCTCGTGGGCAGGGGAACCTACGAGCAGTACTTC	CASSLVGRGTYEQYF
.	TRBV28	.	TRBJ1-2	TGTGCCAGCAGTGCCCCGGGACTCGGAGGGTATGGCTACACCTTC	CASSAPGLGGYGYTF
TRBD2	TRBV4-1	medium-sized	TRBJ2-2	TGCGCCAGCAGTCTGACTAGCGGGAGGACTGGCGGGGAGCTGTTTTTT	CASSLTSGRTGGELFF